These 25 T cell receptor beta chains came from one sample sequenced in a study of shared clonotypes between healthy human individuals. Generated by immunoSEQ multiplex PCR, the TCRdb table keeps only in-frame clones and is missing some. Of 2 million to 3 million clones detected, 93% appear once; the ten largest clones hold approximately 0.37%. Sequencing used naive CD4+ T cells from PBMCs. Subset reported: CD45RA+ positively selected. All receptors derive from a man aged 18 to 30 in good health. Some clones in this sample may be carry-over from other donors' samples.

The chain couples TRBV5-1 to TRBJ1-4; weak D call: TRBD1 (5 bases). The V gene lost 0 bases and the J gene lost 1 base, with 7 bases spanning the gap. The V gene's germline CDR1 is SGHRS and CDR2 YFSETQ. CDR3 length: 15 amino acids. CDR3 sequence: CASSLEGITNEKLFF. As DNA, the CDR3 is TGCGCCAGCAGCTTGGAGGGGATAACTAATGAAAAACTGTTTTTT.

The chain uses TRBV15 and TRBJ2-1; 11 bases agree with TRBD1. V shed 2 bases and J 6 bases; nucleotides not matched to a gene: 6. CDR1 is LNHNV, CDR2 YYDKDF, per germline (reference sequence). This CDR3 has 16 amino acids. CDR3 protein: CATSRTPGTGGNEQFF. CDR3 DNA sequence: TGTGCCACCAGCAGAACCCCCGGGACAGGGGGCAATGAGCAGTTCTTC.

The rearrangement joins TRBV27 to TRBJ1-2; TRBD1 might be the D (6 bases). The CDR3 covers 18 residues. Germline assignment: CDR1 MNHEY and CDR2 SMNVEV (reference sequence). V lost 0 bases and J lost 4, with 21 bases in between. The CDR3 DNA follows: TGTGCCAGCAGTTTATCTGAAGTGGGGGCAACCTCGGGCTATGGCTACACCTTC. It translates to CASSLSEVGATSGYGYTF.

In the case of this clone: Other nucleotide sequences in the sample specify the same CDR3. This chain links TRBV7-8 with TRBJ1-1; D uncertain. The ends were cut back, 1 base at V and 1 base at J, with 7 bases in the middle. The CDR3 spans 14 residues. Germline values: CDR1 SGHVS, CDR2 FQNEAQ. The CDR3 loop reads CASSLGSRNTEAFF. CDR3 nucleotides: TGTGCCAGCAGCTTAGGAAGTCGGAACACTGAAGCTTTCTTT.

The chain carries TRBV5-5 and TRBJ2-2, with 11 nucleotides matching TRBD2. J lost 3 bases, V lost 3 bases, and 4 bases had no gene match. The CDR3 covers 16 residues. The germline gives CDR1 SGHKS, CDR2 YYEKEE (reference sequence). The CDR3 coding sequence is TGTGCCAGCAGCTCCCTAGCGGGAGGTTACACCGGGGAGCTGTTTTTT. It codes for CASSSLAGGYTGELFF.

The chain carries TRBV14 and TRBJ2-1; 11 bases are shared with TRBD1. Per the germline V gene, CDR1 is SGHDN and CDR2 is FVKESK. Trimming removed 4 bases from V and 0 bases from J; junction bases left unmatched: 2. The CDR3 totals 16 residues. The CDR3, as DNA: TGTGCCAGCAGCCCCGGGACAGGGGGCTCCTACAATGAGCAGTTCTTC. Amino acid sequence: CASSPGTGGSYNEQFF.

J is TRBJ2-7 and V is TRBV11-2, with D perhaps matching TRBD1 (6 bases). CDR3 size: 15 residues. Germline lookup yields CDR1 SGHAT and CDR2 FQNNGV. V lost 5 bases and J 3 bases, leaving 17 bases between the germline ends. CDR3 loop: CASSLAGRGYYEQYF. The CDR3 DNA reads TGTGCCAGCAGCCTCGCAGGCAGGGGATACTACGAGCAGTACTTC.

The rearrangement links TRBV5-4 to TRBJ1-2; tentatively, D is TRBD1 (6 bases). Germline V gene sequence: CDR1 SGHNT, CDR2 YYREEE (reference sequence). V was pared by 2 bases and J by 6 bases, with 14 bases between. CDR3 length equals 14 residues. The CDR3 DNA sequence: TGTGCCAGCAGCTTACCAACAGGGTACCATGGCTACACCTTC. It codes for CASSLPTGYHGYTF.

The J gene is TRBJ2-5, the V gene TRBV9; D may be TRBD1 (5 bases). Per germline, CDR1 SGDLS and CDR2 YYNGEE. The CDR3 has 15 amino acids. The V gene lost 5 bases and the J gene lost 2 bases, with 16 bases spanning the gap. The CDR3 DNA reads as TGTGCCAGCAGTCCCCCAGGGTGGGGACAAGAGACCCAGTACTTC. It specifies CASSPPGWGQETQYF.

V gene TRBV10-2 combines with J gene TRBJ2-3; the match to TRBD2 covers 12 bases. The germline V gene encodes CDR1 WSHSY and CDR2 SAAADI. The CDR3 is made up of 17 amino acids. V was clipped by 3 bases and J by 2 bases; unmatched bases: 6. CDR3 DNA: TGCGCCAGCAGTGAATTACTAGCGGGAGGACTCACAGATACGCAGTATTTT. This encodes CASSELLAGGLTDTQYF.

Worth noting for this clone: Different DNA sequences within this sample yield the same CDR3. This chain joins TRBV6-6 and TRBJ1-1; the D is unclear. The CDR3 extends over 14 amino acids. V was shortened by 0 bases and J by 1 base, with 6 bases between the two germline ends. Germline values: CDR1 MNHNY, CDR2 SVGAGI (reference sequence). The CDR3 bases are TGTGCCAGCAGTTACTCACAAGGGAACACTGAAGCTTTCTTT. Its protein product is CASSYSQGNTEAFF.

The rearrangement uses TRBV6-7 and TRBJ2-3, with D maybe TRBD2 (6 bases). TRBV6-7 is given ORF status, its function remaining uncertain. Trimming took 6 bases from V and 0 from J, leaving 16 bases between them. The CDR3 loop spans 16 amino acids. CDR3 sequence (DNA): TGTGCCAGCAGCCCCGGGACTCATACTAGCACAGATACGCAGTATTTT. It translates to CASSPGTHTSTDTQYF.

This rearrangement joins TRBV30 to TRBJ2-2, with 13 positions matching TRBD2. The junction had 5 bases not matched to a gene; V was cut back by 2 bases and J by 8 bases. The germline CDR1 and CDR2 sequences are GTSNPN and SVGIG (reference sequence). This CDR3 region has 15 residues. CDR3 sequence: CAWSPGTSGIGELFF. The CDR3 coding sequence is TGTGCCTGGAGTCCCGGGACTAGCGGGATTGGGGAGCTGTTTTTT.

This clone was picked up one time. The chain couples TRBV11-2 to TRBJ2-5; tentatively, D is TRBD2 (6 bases). V lost 5 bases and J 5 bases, leaving 24 bases between the germline ends. Germline V gives CDR1 SGHAT, CDR2 FQNNGV. The length of the CDR3 is 17 residues. The CDR3 coding sequence is TGTGCCAGCAGCCACAGCCGGGCGGGAACCATTAGGGAGACCCAGTACTTC. It encodes CASSHSRAGTIRETQYF.

The rearrangement uses TRBV15 and TRBJ2-1; 7 bases match TRBD2. The CDR3 has 12 residues. CDR1 is LNHNV and CDR2 is YYDKDF in the germline V gene (reference sequence). Trimming cost V 9 bases and J 3 bases; bases outside gene matches: 2. CDR3 loop: CATASGYNEQFF. The CDR3, as DNA: TGTGCCACGGCTAGCGGCTACAATGAGCAGTTCTTC.

This clone was counted a single time. V gene TRBV19 combines with J gene TRBJ2-7, with a weak D call TRBD1 (6 bases). CDR3 size: 16 residues. Trimming shortened V by 6 bases and J by 2 bases, and 20 bases separated the two germline ends. Germline V gives CDR1 LNHDA, CDR2 SQIVND (reference sequence). Written as DNA, the CDR3 is TGTGCCAGTAGCGATCCTCGTCGGACAGACCCCTACGAGCAGTACTTC. Translating it yields CASSDPRRTDPYEQYF.

V gene TRBV28 combines with J gene TRBJ2-7; TRBD1 aligns across 8 bases. The germline V gene has CDR1 MDHEN and CDR2 SYDVKM. CDR3 length: 13 amino acids. The V gene end was trimmed by 6 bases and the J gene end by 5 bases; junction bases not matched to a gene: 6. The CDR3 loop reads CASRMTGDDEQYF. As DNA, the CDR3 is TGTGCCAGCAGAATGACAGGGGACGACGAGCAGTACTTC.

With respect to this clone: The sample carries other DNA sequences with the same CDR3. V and J are TRBV7-2 and TRBJ2-1, with 11 bases aligning to TRBD2. Unmatched junction bases numbered 3, after V lost 1 base and J lost 7 bases. Germline V gives CDR1 SGHTA, CDR2 FQGNSA. The CDR3 contains 15 residues. The DNA for the CDR3 is TGTGCCAGCAGCTTAGTGGGGACTAGCGGTAATGAGCAGTTCTTC. Translating gives CASSLVGTSGNEQFF.

This chain joins TRBV5-1 and TRBJ2-2; D uncertain. This CDR3 is 15 amino acids long. The V end lost 3 bases, the J end lost 7 bases, and 16 bases lay between the germline ends. CDR1 and CDR2 from the germline V gene are SGHRS and YFSETQ. The DNA of the CDR3 is TGCGCCAGCAGCTCCCACACCTCGTATGGCGGGGAGCTGTTTTTT. Translated, it gives CASSSHTSYGGELFF.

This chain uses TRBV5-6 with TRBJ2-7, with D hard to call. The V gene's germline CDR1 is SGHDT and CDR2 YYEEEE. Trimming took off 0 bases at V and 3 bases at J, with 19 bases between the two ends. The CDR3 length is 17 residues. The CDR3 protein is CASSLAQAMSARYEQYF. CDR3 bases: TGTGCCAGCAGCTTGGCCCAGGCGATGTCCGCGCGCTACGAGCAGTACTTC.

The chain is built from TRBV4-1 and TRBJ2-7; 8 positions agree with TRBD2. This CDR3 has 17 amino acids. Unmatched junction bases numbered 12, after V lost 1 base and J lost 4 bases. Looked up from germline, CDR1 is MGHRA and CDR2 is YSYEKL. The CDR3 sequence is CASSQVGQRELLYEQYF. The CDR3 nucleotides are TGCGCCAGCAGCCAAGTTGGTCAGCGGGAGCTTTTATACGAGCAGTACTTC.

The chain has TRBV9 and TRBJ1-1, with D hard to call. Germline V CDR1 and CDR2: SGDLS, YYNGEE. The CDR3 has 14 amino acids. V was pared by 1 base and J by 3 bases, with 10 bases between. The CDR3 spells CASSVSLTDTEAFF. CDR3 DNA sequence: TGTGCCAGCAGCGTATCCCTAACGGACACTGAAGCTTTCTTT.

A single count supports this clone. The CDR3 DNA reads as TGCAGCGTTGTCGGGCCGTCCCCCTACGAGCAGTACTTC. It translates to CSVVGPSPYEQYF. The chain uses TRBV29-1 and TRBJ2-7; no clear D. The CDR3 covers 13 residues. With 4 bases removed from V and 2 bases from J, the gap between germline ends came to 12 bases. In germline, CDR1 is SQVTM, CDR2 ANQGSEA.

The chain has TRBV4-1 and TRBJ2-3, with a possible D match to TRBD2 (5 bases). Germline CDR1 reads MGHRA; CDR2 reads YSYEKL. The V and J ends lost 0 bases and 2 bases respectively, with 12 bases between them. This CDR3 has 16 residues. CDR3 DNA sequence: TGCGCCAGCAGCCAAGATAAGGAGCGGCTCACAGATACGCAGTATTTT. Protein product: CASSQDKERLTDTQYF.

This sequence joins TRBV7-3 and TRBJ2-1; 8 bases match TRBD2. This CDR3 region has 15 residues. Trimming at V came to 5 bases and at J to 6 bases, leaving 9 bases not matched to a gene. Per the germline V gene, CDR1 is SGHTA and CDR2 is FQGTGA. The CDR3 reads CASSLVAGSINEQFF. As DNA, the CDR3 is TGTGCCAGCAGCCTCGTAGCGGGATCGATCAATGAGCAGTTCTTC.